A single T cell receptor beta chain is shown here with its context. Authors' methods: Amplification of reference gene primers provided the estimated nucleated cell counts. Measured with immunoSEQ multiplex PCR; TCRdb has only the in-frame clones, and not every one. The V and J calls and the clone size are those of that table, but D and trimming were determined from the DNA. The sample contains around 300,000 clones, approximately 85% of which appear only once. This sample is drawn from a study of blood T cell repertoires in COVID-19. Study background: Whether acute or convalescent, the COVID-19 samples came from the United States, Italy and Spain. T cells, B-cell-depleted T cells, or PBMCs provided the cDNA or gDNA that served as material.

The CDR3 length is 14 residues. Germline V gene data show CDR1 as SNHLY and CDR2 as FYNNEI. Trimming removed 3 bases from V and 0 bases from J, with 8 bases in between. The V call is TRBV2, the J call TRBJ1-1; no clear D gene. The sequenced material came from peripheral blood. The sequence was collected from a woman in her sixties or seventies with acute or convalescent COVID-19. The CDR3 nucleotides read TGTGCCAGCAGTGATGTCAGGCTGAACACTGAAGCTTTCTTT. It is translated as CASSDVRLNTEAFF.